The T cell receptor beta chain described here comes from a study of cytomegalovirus exposure and HLA in healthy donors (dated by TCRdb to between 2016 and 2019). Regarding the research as a whole: In an earlier analysis of some 610 of the donors, about 270 Gb of sequence data and some 100 million unique TCR beta sequences from 150 million to 200 million T cells were reported. Among the roughly 430 genotyped donors, about 83% belonged to the genetic ancestry cluster associated with self-reported Caucasian donors. The study aimed to test whether signatures of past pathogen exposure could be identified by cataloging public T cell receptors. To decide whether each TCR beta V gene segment behaved as functional or pseudogenic, an earlier analysis of some 580 of the donors relied on high-throughput TCR beta sequencing. Besides the first cohort of under 700 subjects, a separate validation cohort made up of roughly 120 different subjects was used. About 280 gigabases of sequencing data and around 90 million unique TCR sequences made up an early release that covered some 640 HLA-typed donors. Roughly 5 DR-DQ haplotypes were handled as single units for association and clustering, since linkage in the cohort was strong. A later analysis re-examined previously published TCR beta repertoires from several hundred donors and added high-resolution HLA genotyping to investigate patterns of TCR occurrence. Genome-wide SNP genotypes for about 65% of the roughly 670 donors were used in a later genetic analysis, which treated that subset as a discovery cohort. Alongside the repertoire data, information on donor age, sex, ethnicity and CMV serostatus was compiled. On average, around 230,000 unique TCR beta nucleotide sequences were sequenced per donor among fewer than 500 genotyped donors of the cohort, with roughly 18% of those sequences being non-productive. Using immunosequencing, the study profiled T cell repertoires from some 670 subjects and related those repertoires to cytomegalovirus serostatus. Rather than using new phenotypic data, the later analysis identified candidate immune exposures from TCR beta sequences and from how often those sequences occurred across donors. The number of donors typed differed by locus, with 629-630 for A, B, C, DRB1 and DQB1, roughly 520 for DQA1, 600 to 610 for DPA1, and 400 to 490 for DPB1. HLA typing included class I and class II loci at four-digit resolution. All discovery cohort repertoires had been generated using a single sequencing platform. High-throughput TCR immunosequencing, statistical association of individual TCRs with disease status, and machine learning were combined to predict cytomegalovirus infection status. Overall study outcomes, separate from this receptor: The cohort was sequenced for TCR beta chains only, and without alpha or paired-chain data the features that could be detected were limited. Linkage disequilibrium might explain the correlated functional status among segregating V segments, but an unknown experimental factor could not be ruled out. Most TCR sequences were seen in very few donors, while some public TCRs were found in many individuals. In vitro tests confirmed that three of the cytomegalovirus-associated TCR beta chains recognize cytomegalovirus antigens. Because some donors lacked HLA typing at each locus, the association tests relied only on the typed subset. A later analysis found that TCR association rates varied across HLA loci, with DRB1 alleles showing the most associated TCRs and HLA-C alleles the fewest. The authors suggested that the approach could potentially be generalized to other disease states and immunological phenotypes. Roughly uniform sequencing depth across donors was assumed in presence/absence analyses, although this assumption may not hold. In a later genetic analysis, fewer N-insertions in productive TCRs were reported among donors in an Asian-associated ancestry cluster than the approximately 670-donor mean. For the cohort, immune exposure information was limited to CMV serostatus. A later genetic analysis associated a missense DCLRE1C variant with V-gene and J-gene trimming of TCR beta chains, and an independent cohort replicated the association. In a later analysis, HLA-associated TCR beta chains were found to be more clonally expanded and to have lower generation probabilities than equally common non-associated chains. In the study, 150 to 200 TCR beta chains were listed as associated with cytomegalovirus. When HLA alleles, especially DR and DQ, strongly co-occurred, TCR associations were difficult to assign to individual alleles. Several of the top co-occurrence clusters appeared to be linked to parvovirus B19, influenza, CMV and Epstein-Barr virus, according to a later analysis. The sequencing pipeline was judged likely to have produced a cluster of highly shared sequence variants as a technical artifact. Over 15 rarely observed V segments, including chromosome 9 orphons, were excluded from the earlier analysis of several hundred of the donors because counts were too low. At a false discovery rate of 0.05, a later analysis linked some 18,000 TCR beta sequences to specific HLA alleles. The classifier was reported to diagnose cytomegalovirus status with high specificity and sensitivity in both the original cohort and the validation cohort. A later analysis found that most CMV-associated TCR beta chains appeared HLA-restricted, with HLA associations seemingly driven largely by CMV exposure. A further reported finding was that TCR beta sequences accurately predicted the HLA-A and HLA-B alleles for most subjects in the first cohort. Broadly in line with IMGT annotations, most TCR beta V segments showed up in productive rearrangements about 87% or about 30% of the time in an earlier analysis of under 700 of the donors.

The library was obtained by the immunoSEQ multiplex PCR assay. The multiplex PCR relied on a mix of 60 forward primers for TCR Vbeta segments and 13 reverse primers for TCR Jbeta segments. The CDR3 region of rearranged TCR beta genes was amplified from genomic DNA with a multiplex PCR assay. The amplified TCR beta libraries were sequenced on the Illumina HiSeq System as 87-base-pair reads. The paper's data handling went like this. A later analysis tallied approximately 87 million unique TCR beta chains across the 666 repertoires, and around 12 million of those chains were shared by two or more donors. Raw reads were error-corrected and collapsed into unique sequences with a nearest-neighbor algorithm that merged closely related sequences to remove PCR and sequencing errors. V, D and J gene segments were assigned by aligning CDR3 sequences to IMGT reference sequences. For a sequence to be retained, at least a six-nucleotide match to both a V gene segment and a J gene segment was required. Rearrangements were classified as productive when the CDR3 lacked stop codons and remained in frame with V and J, and all other rearrangements were classified as non-productive. Following IMGT convention, CDR3 was defined as the stretch from the second conserved V-encoded cysteine up to the conserved J-encoded phenylalanine. The earlier analysis of fewer than 700 of the donors excluded sequences that lacked an unambiguous match to a single V gene segment. An earlier analysis of several hundred of the donors called V segments functional above 56.7% productive rearrangements and segregating when the between-donor standard deviation exceeded 5%. To diagnose cytomegalovirus status from the catalog of TCR beta chain sequences, a statistical classification framework was built. In a later analysis, V and J genes were assigned by comparing TCR nucleotide sequences against IMGT/GENE-DB human TR gene sequences. Using the TCRdist pipeline, a later analysis assigned CDR3 sequences along with most-parsimonious VDJ recombination scenarios. In a later analysis, each TCR beta chain was defined by its CDR3 amino acid sequence together with its V-gene family, and reads without a unique V-gene family were excluded. As a way to deal with suspected cross-contamination and a sequencing artifact, a later analysis dropped 500 to 700 nucleotide sequences that were highly shared and had low generation probability. In a later analysis, a clonal expansion index for each public chain was calculated from normalized within-repertoire ranks of inferred template counts. In a later analysis, generation probabilities were computed with a VDJ recombination model fitted to out-of-frame rearrangements, and the resulting probabilities were checked against IGoR. In a later analysis, hypergeometric tests were used to score TCR-TCR, TCR-HLA and TCR-CMV co-occurrence, with a repertoire-size bias correction applied to TCR pairs. To estimate false discovery rates, a later analysis permuted the HLA or CMV assignments 20 times. A later analysis grouped co-occurring TCRs with DBSCAN, adding TCRdist sequence similarity when clustering within HLA-allele-positive subsets. Repertoires with fewer than 30,000 or more than 120,000 public chains were left out of co-occurrence clustering, as were a handful of repertoires with anomalous nucleotide sharing. The clones in this table, taken by TCRdb from immuneACCESS, are in-frame only. Not every clone is retained; where verified, under half of the shortfall comes from an unresolved V gene, and the cause of the rest is unknown. V, J and clone size are taken as reported in that table, and D and trimming were inferred from the DNA itself. This sample comprises about 130,000 clones, roughly 82% of them detected only once. Less than 3.5% of the sample is taken by the ten largest.

Comment on this clone: Its antigen is not yet known. The record has no base qualities; no much larger clone is one base away.

The cohort comprised under 700 healthy bone marrow donors. At the time of sampling, all cohort members were nominally healthy, though unrecorded immune exposures were likely present. The donor was CMV seronegative and was included in the group of a few hundred seronegative cohort members. Every donor gave a peripheral blood sample, and the peripheral blood mononuclear cells from that sample were used for TCR beta sequencing. Genomic DNA was extracted from the blood cell samples with the Qiagen DNeasy Blood Extraction Kit. The TCR comes from a man in his forties or fifties in good health and CMV-seronegative. Sequencing input: PBMCs.

The sequenced DNA: TGCGCCAGCAGCCCCAGCCCCGACAGGGCCGGGGAGCTGTTTTTT. Translated, this gives CASSPSPDRAGELFF. The V and J genes are TRBV5-1 and TRBJ2-2, with 7 central nucleotides matching TRBD1. For CDR1 and CDR2, the germline V gene lists SGHRS and YFSETQ. Reading from cysteine to phenylalanine, the CDR3 counts 15 amino acids. Only the CDR3 portion is preserved as DNA: 45 bases, with reading frame beginning at the first base. At the junction V is shortened by 4 bases and J by 6 bases; bases outside the gene matches: 9.